This T cell receptor beta chain was sequenced for a study of cytomegalovirus exposure and HLA in healthy donors. CDR1 is ENHRY and CDR2 is SYGVKD in the germline V gene. The CDR3 consists of 15 residues. The trim removed 9 bases at V and 2 bases at J, leaving 12 bases unmatched. Notes on the study in general: Reportedly, a later analysis found an Asian-associated ancestry cluster had fewer N-insertions than the roughly 700-donor mean. Three CMV-associated chains proved CMV antigen-specific in vitro. It was reported that the classifier diagnosed cytomegalovirus status with high specificity and sensitivity in both the original and validation cohorts.

The PCR used 60 Vbeta and 13 Jbeta primers. Assay used: immunoSEQ multiplex PCR; TCRdb lists only in-frame clones, some missing. The sample shows 170,000 or so clones, about three quarters of them seen only once. With regard to this clone: Its antigen is not identified. Different DNA sequences within this sample yield the same CDR3.

Source material: PBMCs. This receptor was obtained from a woman aged 25-40 years in good health and CMV-seronegative. The V gene is TRBV10-3, the J gene TRBJ1-1; 7 nucleotides line up with TRBD1. CDR3 loop: CAISETRQGNTEAFF. Written as DNA, the CDR3 is TGTGCCATTAGCGAAACCAGACAGGGAAACACTGAAGCTTTCTTT.